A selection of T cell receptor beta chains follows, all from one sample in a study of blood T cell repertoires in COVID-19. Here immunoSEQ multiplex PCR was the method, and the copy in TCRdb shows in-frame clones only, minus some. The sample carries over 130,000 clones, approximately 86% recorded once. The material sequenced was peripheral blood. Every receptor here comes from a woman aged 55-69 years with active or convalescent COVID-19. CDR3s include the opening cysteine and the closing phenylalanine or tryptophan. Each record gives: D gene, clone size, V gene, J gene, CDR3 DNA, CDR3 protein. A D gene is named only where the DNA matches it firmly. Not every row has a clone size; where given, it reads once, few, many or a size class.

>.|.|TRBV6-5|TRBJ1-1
TGTGCCAGCAGTCACCTCGGGGGGGATGCTTTCTTT
CASSHLGGDAFF
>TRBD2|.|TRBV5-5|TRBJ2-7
TGTGCCAGCAGCTTGCTCTTAGCGGGACCCTACGAGCAGTACTTC
CASSLLLAGPYEQYF
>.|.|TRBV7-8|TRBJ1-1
TGTGCCAGCAGCCCAAGAGAGGGTCACACTGAAGCTTTCTTT
CASSPREGHTEAFF
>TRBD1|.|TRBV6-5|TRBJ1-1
TGTGCCAGCAGGAACACCGGGACAGGGGGCACTGAAGCTTTCTTT
CASRNTGTGGTEAFF
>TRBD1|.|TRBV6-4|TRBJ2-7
TGTGCCAGCAGTGAGTCCCGGGACAGCGTAAGGTACTTC
CASSESRDSVRYF
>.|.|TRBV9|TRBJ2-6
TGTGCCAGCAGCGTAGACGGGGGAGCTGGGGCCAACGTCCTGACTTTC
CASSVDGGAGANVLTF
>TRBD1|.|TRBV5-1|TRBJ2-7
TGCGCCAGCAGCTTGGCAGGGGGCTCCTACGAGCAGTACTTC
CASSLAGGSYEQYF
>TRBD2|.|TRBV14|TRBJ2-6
TGTGCCAGCAGCCCCGGGGGGATCTCTGGGGCCAACGTCCTGACTTTC
CASSPGGISGANVLTF
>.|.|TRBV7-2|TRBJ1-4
TGTGCCAGCAGCTTAGATGCCGGGGGATCTAATGAAAAACTGTTTTTT
CASSLDAGGSNEKLFF
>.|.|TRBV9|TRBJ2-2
TGTGCCAGCAGCGTGACCCTTCCGGGAGAGCCCGGGGAGCTGTTTTTT
CASSVTLPGEPGELFF
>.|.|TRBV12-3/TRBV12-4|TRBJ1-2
TGTGCCAGCACCGACGGGGGTGGCTACACCTTC
CASTDGGGYTF
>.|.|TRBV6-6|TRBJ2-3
TGTGCCAGCACCCAAACAGGGTACCCTACGCAGTATTTT
CASTQTGYPTQYF
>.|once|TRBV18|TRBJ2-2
TGTGCCAGCTCACCGAATCTACGCACCGGGGAGCTGTTTTTT
CASSPNLRTGELFF
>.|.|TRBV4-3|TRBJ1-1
TGCGCCAGCAGCCTAGAAGGGGCGAACACTGAAGCTTTCTTT
CASSLEGANTEAFF
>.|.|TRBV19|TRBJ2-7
TGTGCCAGTAGTATCCAGGTGGGCTCCTACGAGCAGTACTTC
CASSIQVGSYEQYF
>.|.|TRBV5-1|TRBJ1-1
TGCGCCAGCAGCTGGGAGGACGGGGAGAAGACTGAAGCTTTCTTT
CASSWEDGEKTEAFF
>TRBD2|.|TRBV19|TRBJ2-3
TGTGCCAGTAGACTAGCGGGGGGACGCACAGATACGCAGTATTTT
CASRLAGGRTDTQYF
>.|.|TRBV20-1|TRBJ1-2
TGCAGTGCTCCGAACTATGGCTACACCTTC
CSAPNYGYTF
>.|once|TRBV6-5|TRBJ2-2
TGTGCCGCGGGGACCGGGGAGCTGTTTTTT
CAAGTGELFF
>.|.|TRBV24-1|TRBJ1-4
TGTGCCACCAGGAACCGACAGGAAAAACTGTTTTTT
CATRNRQEKLFF
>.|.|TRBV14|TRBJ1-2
TGTGCCAGCAGCCCTGCCCAGAACTATGGCTACACCTTC
CASSPAQNYGYTF
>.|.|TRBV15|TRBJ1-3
TGTGCCACCAGCAGAGATTGGGCCGGCACCATATATTTT
CATSRDWAGTIYF
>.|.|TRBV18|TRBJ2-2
TGTGCCAGCTCACCACGGACAGCAGACATCGGGGAGCTGTTTTTT
CASSPRTADIGELFF